The T cell receptor (beta chain) under discussion was sequenced for a study of T cells in women clearing cervical HPV infection. Findings and limits, study-wide: A classifier using richness and V gene abundances reached an AUC of over 0.75. Timing of associations relative to infection is unclear; T-cell subsets were not isolated.

Profiled with immunoSEQ multiplex PCR; TCRdb holds only in-frame clones, not every one. The table counts some 24,000 clones; about 5% lies in the top ten. V gave up 0 bases and J gave up 6 bases; unmatched junction bases: 8. The germline gives CDR1 SGHDN, CDR2 FVKESK. CDR3 length: 15 amino acids. A note on this clone: What it recognizes is unknown. Read sequence stops 3 residues before the CDR3 end, and the germline J gene provides the missing end.

Sequencing was performed on blood buffy coat. The sequence was collected from a woman between 18 and 75 years old with a cervical HPV16 infection that either progressed to CIN3+ or cleared (not recorded which). The chain uses TRBV14 and TRBJ2-7; 7 bases are a match to TRBD1. The CDR3 region is CASSQDVGRGSEQYF. Incomplete CDR3 DNA: TGTGCCAGCAGCCAAGATGTGGGCAGGGGGAGCGAG.